This T cell receptor (beta chain) emerged from a study of T-cell reconstitution after alpha-beta-depleted transplantation in children. Unique molecular identifiers were incorporated when the TCRbeta library was constructed. TCRdb reprocessed the PCR reads with MiXCR, giving one entry per CDR3 protein. Of nearly 400,000 distinct CDR3 sequences listed, roughly 20% are singletons. Germline-derived CDR1 and CDR2 are LNHDA and SQIVND (reference sequence). The CDR3 has 16 residues. V was pared by 4 bases and J by 5 bases, with 8 bases of the junction left unmatched. This clonotype showed up just a few times.

The specimen comprised PBMCs from the stem cell graft donor, sampled from the stem cell graft. This clonotype originated in a human donor who donated a stem cell graft to a child with acute myeloid leukemia. V gene TRBV19 combines with J gene TRBJ2-7; 13 bases are a match to TRBD2. The CDR3: CASSTRTSGSIHEQYF. CDR3 sequence (DNA): TGTGCCAGTAGTACCCGGACTAGCGGGAGTATCCACGAGCAGTACTTC.